Below are 8 T cell receptor beta chains sequenced from a single sample in a study of shared clonotypes between healthy human individuals. The data were produced by immunoSEQ multiplex PCR, yet TCRdb's version contains in-frame clones alone and is incomplete. The table has 1.5 million to 1.9 million clones, approximately 98% seen once. Material: naive CD4+ T cells sorted from blood. Subset given: CD45RA+ positively selected. Receptors were obtained from a man aged 25-45 years in good health.

The chain combines TRBV5-5 with TRBJ2-6; weak D call: TRBD1 (5 bases). Germline V lookup: CDR1 SGHKS, CDR2 YYEKEE (reference sequence). The CDR3 is 16 amino acids. The V gene lost 2 bases and the J gene lost 0 bases, with 9 bases spanning the gap. CDR3: CASSLGVPSGANVLTF. The CDR3 nucleotides are TGTGCCAGCAGCTTAGGGGTGCCCTCTGGGGCCAACGTCCTGACTTTC.

J is TRBJ2-7 and V is TRBV10-3; 8 bases line up with TRBD2. The germline V gene encodes CDR1 ENHRY and CDR2 SYGVKD. With V trimmed by 4 bases and J by 4 bases, 6 bases remained unmatched. This CDR3 comprises 14 residues. DNA for the CDR3: TGTGCCATCAGTGGGTCTGTAGCGGGGTACGAGCAGTACTTC. It translates to CAISGSVAGYEQYF.

This chain links TRBV5-1 with TRBJ2-1, with D unclear. Germline V lookup: CDR1 SGHRS, CDR2 YFSETQ. This CDR3 is 14 amino acids long. Trimming took 4 bases from V and 3 from J, leaving 11 bases between them. The CDR3 coding sequence is TGCGCCAGCAGCAACGAATTCAGCTACAATGAGCAGTTCTTC. The encoded protein is CASSNEFSYNEQFF.

CDR3 in DNA: TGTGCCACCTCCTCCGACAGGGTAGTTGGCTACACCTTC. It encodes CATSSDRVVGYTF. This sequence joins TRBV19 and TRBJ1-2; 7 bases are shared with TRBD1. Germline CDR1 is LNHDA and CDR2 is SQIVND (reference sequence). This CDR3 is built from 13 residues. J was trimmed by 7 bases and V by 10 bases; bases with no gene match: 12.

J is TRBJ1-2 and V is TRBV29-1, with D perhaps TRBD1 (5 bases). CDR1 and CDR2 (germline): SQVTM, ANQGSEA. The CDR3 totals 13 residues. Between the trimmed V and J ends, which lost 5 bases and 4 bases, there was a span of 14 bases. CDR3 region: CSVRQGLTYGYTF. The CDR3 nucleotides are TGCAGCGTTAGGCAGGGACTTACCTATGGCTACACCTTC.

The chain recombines TRBV7-2 with TRBJ2-5; D is undetermined. The CDR3 has 13 amino acids. Trimming took off 5 bases at V and 2 bases at J, with 9 bases between the two ends. Germline V gene data show CDR1 as SGHTA and CDR2 as FQGNSA. The CDR3 loop reads CASSQTPQETQYF. The CDR3 DNA reads as TGTGCCAGCAGCCAGACGCCTCAAGAGACCCAGTACTTC.

The rearrangement uses TRBV20-1 and TRBJ2-3; D unclear. The CDR3 has 11 residues. CDR1 and CDR2 from the germline V gene are DFQATT and SNEGSKA (reference sequence). Trimming removed 4 bases from V and 7 bases from J, with 9 bases in between. In DNA, the CDR3 is TGCAGTGCTAAAGCACGGAATACGCAGTATTTT. Amino acid sequence: CSAKARNTQYF.

This chain links TRBV28 with TRBJ2-7; 7 nucleotides align to TRBD1. With V trimmed by 4 bases and J by 2 bases, 11 bases remained unmatched. The CDR3 is made up of 16 amino acids. CDR1 and CDR2 from the germline V gene are MDHEN and SYDVKM. CDR3 nucleotides: TGTGCCAGCAGTTCCCCCCCGACGACAGGGACCTACGAGCAGTACTTC. Translation: CASSSPPTTGTYEQYF.